The source of this TCR beta chain is a study of blood T cell repertoires in COVID-19. The CDR3 covers 13 residues. V lost 7 bases, J lost 0 bases, and 9 bases lay in between. Germline values: CDR1 LNHDA, CDR2 SQIVND (reference sequence). This clone was counted between two and nine times. Some clones are missing from TCRdb's copy, which holds only in-frame ones; the method was immunoSEQ multiplex PCR. The top ten hold approximately 3.8% of the sample, which has roughly 68,000 clones, approximately 78% seen once. The V and J genes are TRBV19 and TRBJ1-2; D uncertain. Sequenced sample: PBMCs or T cells enriched from blood (not recorded which). This receptor was taken from a woman aged 40 to 50 with acute COVID-19. In DNA form, the CDR3 reads TGTGCCAGTACTAGTCAAGCTAACTATGGCTACACCTTC. As protein: CASTSQANYGYTF.